This T cell receptor (beta chain) came from a study of CD8+ T cells in alopecia areata. Study-wide background: Patients given treatment had severity scored by the percentage of scalp area affected. Study-wide findings and caveats: On tofacitinib, scalp clonality and expanded CD8+ clones among top 100 fell significantly. Lesional scalp, notably in alopecia totalis/universalis, had clonality above that of normal scalp.

The treatment was: oral pan-JAK inhibitor, 5-10 mg twice daily. Patients with alopecia areata provided lesional scalp punch biopsies as well as peripheral blood. The germline gives CDR1 LNHDA, CDR2 SQIVND (reference sequence). V dropped 4 bases and J dropped 2 bases, with 5 bases sitting between them. This CDR3 has 12 amino acids. Extracted RNA was reverse transcribed, and the resulting cDNA served as sequencing template. The assay was immunoSEQ multiplex PCR, and TCRdb's table has in-frame clones only and misses some. The sample gives some 100,000 clones, 44% of which show up once; less than 20% is in the top ten. This clone was found once. As yet, its antigen is unknown.

The sequencing used CD8+ T cells sorted from blood, collected at week 24, from a patient treated with tofacitinib. The sequence was obtained from a human donor with alopecia areata. This rearrangement joins TRBV19 to TRBJ1-1, with D unresolved. Written as DNA, the CDR3 is TGTGCCAGTAGTACGGGAAACACTGAAGCTTTCTTT. This sequence encodes CASSTGNTEAFF.